Sequencing of this T cell receptor beta chain was carried out in a study of OX40 agonist ivuxolimab in advanced cancers. Overall study: Three patients had partial responses: one hepatocellular carcinoma, two cutaneous melanoma.

Libraries were prepared by immunoSEQ multiplex PCR; TCRdb keeps only in-frame clonotypes and omits some of them. Among about 72,000 clones listed, roughly 87% were seen once. A remark on this clone: Its specificity is unknown.

The study's findings and limits: Among some nonresponders, normalized T-cell clonal expansion was also low.

The germline V gene encodes CDR1 SGHRS and CDR2 YFSETQ. Trimming cost V 3 bases and J 7 bases; bases outside gene matches: 9. The CDR3 is made up of 15 amino acids. The sequence came from an adult with an advanced solid tumor such as melanoma, head and neck, liver or kidney cancer. The rearrangement uses TRBV5-1 and TRBJ2-7; TRBD1 matches 11 bases. The input for sequencing was CD4+ or CD8+ T cells sorted from blood, taken in a trial of the OX40 agonist ivuxolimab. The CDR3 loop is CASSSGTGGLLEQYF. The DNA for the CDR3 is TGCGCCAGCAGCTCGGGGACAGGGGGTCTTCTGGAGCAGTACTTC.